Each of the 24 T cell receptor beta chains below was sequenced from the same sample in a study of blood T cell repertoires in COVID-19. This table comes from immunoSEQ multiplex PCR, and its TCRdb copy is limited to in-frame clones, with some not included. The repertoire consists of about 160,000 clones, with roughly 90% occurring once and the leading ten covering 3.9%. Material for sequencing was peripheral blood. The source of these receptors is a woman aged 55-75 years who had recovered from COVID-19.

This clone was seen once. This chain joins TRBV4-1 and TRBJ1-4; a weak D match, TRBD1 (6 bases). Germline-derived CDR1 and CDR2 are MGHRA and YSYEKL. V was cut by 4 bases and J by 5 bases, with 17 bases left in between. This CDR3 is built from 16 residues. The CDR3 nucleotides are TGCGCCAGCAGCCCTCGATTCAACAGGGAGAATGAAAAACTGTTTTTT. Its translation is CASSPRFNRENEKLFF.

The rearrangement uses TRBV24-1 and TRBJ2-1, with 9 bases identical to TRBD2. J was trimmed by 10 bases and V by 5 bases; bases with no gene match: 11. In germline, CDR1 is KGHDR, CDR2 SFDVKD. The CDR3 length is 15 residues. The CDR3, as DNA: TGTGCCACCAGTGCTTCTACTTGGAGCGGGGGGGAGCAGTTCTTC. Its protein is CATSASTWSGGEQFF.

A single count supports this clone. The rearrangement links TRBV19 to TRBJ2-5, with 7 bases identical to TRBD2. J lost 4 bases, V lost 6 bases, and 14 bases had no gene match. CDR1 is LNHDA and CDR2 is SQIVND in the germline V gene (reference sequence). CDR3 size: 16 residues. In DNA form, the CDR3 reads TGTGCCAGTAGCCCTGGGGGAGGGCTATGGGGAGAGACCCAGTACTTC. Protein sequence: CASSPGGGLWGETQYF.

The gene calls are TRBV7-3 and TRBJ2-1, with TRBD2 matching 14 bases. This CDR3 comprises 20 residues. Losses at the gene ends were 3 bases for V and 2 bases for J; bases not matched to a gene: 12. The V gene's germline CDR1 is SGHTA and CDR2 FQGTGA. CDR3 coding DNA: TGTGCCAGCAGCTTTCCCGGACTAGCGGGGGGACCGCAAGCCTACAATGAGCAGTTCTTC. It translates to CASSFPGLAGGPQAYNEQFF.

V gene TRBV19 combines with J gene TRBJ1-5, with TRBD1 matching over 7 bases. Germline values: CDR1 LNHDA, CDR2 SQIVND (reference sequence). The CDR3 length is 15 residues. After removal of 5 bases from V and 0 bases from J, the junction contained 4 bases not matched to a gene. The chain's CDR3 is CASSSHRGSNQPQHF. In DNA form, the CDR3 reads TGTGCCAGTAGTTCTCACAGGGGTAGCAATCAGCCCCAGCATTTT. The full variable domain, rest sourced from reference TRBV19 and TRBJ1-5, is DGGITQSPKYLFRKEGQNVTLSCEQNLNHDAMYWYRQDPGQGLRLIYYSQIVNDFQKGDIAEGYSVSREKKESFPLTVTSAQKNPTAFYLCASSSHRGSNQPQHFGDGTRLSIL.

The genes are TRBV2 and TRBJ1-6; tentatively, D is TRBD1 (5 bases). Germline V gene sequence: CDR1 SNHLY, CDR2 FYNNEI. The germline V and J ends were trimmed by 6 bases and 9 bases, with 15 bases remaining between them. CDR3 length: 14 amino acids. The CDR3 is CASRLTEGRSPLHF. The CDR3 DNA reads as TGTGCCAGCAGGCTGACAGAAGGCCGTTCACCCCTCCACTTT.

This chain connects TRBV7-3 to TRBJ1-1; 8 bases map to TRBD1. CDR1 and CDR2 from the germline V gene are SGHTA and FQGTGA. V lost 5 bases and J lost 10; bases outside the gene matches: 12. The CDR3 runs to 14 residues. CDR3 protein: CASSQREGRGRAFF. For the CDR3, the DNA is TGTGCCAGCAGCCAACGGGAAGGCAGGGGGCGAGCTTTCTTT.

V is TRBV4-1 and J is TRBJ1-2; 8 bases line up with TRBD1. The trim removed 1 base at V and 0 bases at J, leaving 1 base unmatched. The CDR3 length is 15 residues. Germline CDR1 is MGHRA and CDR2 is YSYEKL. CDR3 DNA: TGCGCCAGCAGCCAAGGGGACAGGACTAACTATGGCTACACCTTC. It translates to CASSQGDRTNYGYTF.

This chain joins TRBV5-6 and TRBJ2-3, with no clear D. Deletions cut 0 bases from V and 0 bases from J, with 5 bases between. The CDR3 has 14 residues. Germline values: CDR1 SGHDT, CDR2 YYEEEE. In DNA form, the CDR3 reads TGTGCCAGCAGCTTGGGGCCTAGCACAGATACGCAGTATTTT. It translates to CASSLGPSTDTQYF.

This clone was seen many times. This chain joins TRBV5-6 and TRBJ2-7, with D possibly matching TRBD2 (6 bases). The CDR3 is 13 amino acids. Germline V CDR1 and CDR2: SGHDT, YYEEEE. Trimming pared 4 bases from V and 3 bases from J, leaving 11 bases between. CDR3 residues: CASSPQEGYEQYF. CDR3 sequence (DNA): TGTGCCAGCAGCCCCCAGGAGGGCTACGAGCAGTACTTC.

Written as DNA, the CDR3 is TGTGCCAGCAGCTCTGGGACAGGGGTATCACCCCTCCACTTT. Amino acids: CASSSGTGVSPLHF. The chain has TRBV7-9 and TRBJ1-6; 10 bases match TRBD1. The CDR3 runs to 14 residues. J was trimmed by 10 bases and V by 4 bases; bases with no gene match: 4. Per the germline V gene, CDR1 is SEHNR and CDR2 is FQNEAQ (reference sequence).

The chain uses TRBV6-2 or TRBV6-3 and TRBJ1-2; D call uncertain. The V gene's germline CDR1 is MNHEY and CDR2 SVGEGT. Trimming shortened V by 2 bases and J by 3 bases, and 4 bases separated the two germline ends. CDR3 length: 12 residues. This chain's CDR3 is CASSYQDYGYTF. CDR3 nucleotide sequence: TGTGCCAGCAGTTACCAGGACTATGGCTACACCTTC.

The chain recombines TRBV6-5 with TRBJ2-2; tentatively, D is TRBD2 (6 bases). This CDR3 is 14 amino acids long. Per germline, CDR1 MNHEY and CDR2 SVGAGI. The V end lost 8 bases, the J end lost 1 base, and 11 bases lay between the germline ends. The CDR3 DNA sequence: TGTGCCAGCCAGCCCGGGGGGAACACCGGGGAGCTGTTTTTT. Its protein product is CASQPGGNTGELFF.

The chain combines TRBV27 with TRBJ2-7; the D is unclear. The CDR3 extends over 13 amino acids. The germline CDR1 and CDR2 sequences are MNHEY and SMNVEV (reference sequence). Trimming pared 4 bases from V and 4 bases from J, leaving 11 bases between. The CDR3: CASSSRVDYEQYF. The CDR3 DNA is TGTGCCAGCAGTTCCCGGGTGGATTACGAGCAGTACTTC.

This chain joins TRBV4-2 and TRBJ1-5; a weak D match, TRBD1 (6 bases). Germline-derived CDR1 and CDR2 are LGHNA and YNFKEQ. V was cut by 1 base and J by 6 bases, with 19 bases left in between. The length of the CDR3 is 17 residues. CDR3 sequence reads: CASSQGNRGAIGQPQHF. CDR3 nucleotide sequence: TGTGCCAGCAGCCAAGGGAACCGGGGGGCTATCGGTCAGCCCCAGCATTTT.

This clone was picked up one time. The chain combines TRBV12-3 or TRBV12-4 with TRBJ1-1; no reliable D call. This CDR3 comprises 11 residues. Trimming cost V 7 bases and J 1 base, with 4 bases left between them. This chain's CDR3 is CASIRNTEAFF. The CDR3 nucleotides are TGTGCCAGCATCCGGAACACTGAAGCTTTCTTT.

This chain links TRBV15 with TRBJ1-2; TRBD1 aligns across 11 bases. V dropped 1 base and J dropped 6; count of bases not matched to a gene: 13. The CDR3 has 18 residues. Germline V lookup: CDR1 LNHNV, CDR2 YYDKDF (reference sequence). The DNA of the CDR3 is TGTGCCACCAGCAGAGGCCCGGACAGGGGGCGTGGGTTAGATGGCTACACCTTC. This gives the protein CATSRGPDRGRGLDGYTF.

The chain is built from TRBV4-2 and TRBJ1-5, with 8 bases matching TRBD1. Germline CDR1 is LGHNA and CDR2 is YNFKEQ. This CDR3 has 16 residues. V trimming: 4 bases; J trimming: 1 base; junction bases outside the gene matches: 6. Here the CDR3 reads CASSPGQGGSNQPQHF. CDR3 sequence (DNA): TGTGCCAGCAGCCCCGGACAGGGAGGCAGCAATCAGCCCCAGCATTTT.

The chain employs TRBV4-2 and TRBJ2-3, with 9 bases lining up with TRBD2. CDR1 and CDR2 from the germline V gene are LGHNA and YNFKEQ. V gave up 4 bases and J gave up 4 bases; unmatched junction bases: 9. The CDR3 is 16 amino acids. The CDR3 is CASSLPQRGAADTQYF. The CDR3 nucleotides are TGTGCCAGCAGCCTTCCCCAGCGGGGGGCGGCAGATACGCAGTATTTT.

The rearrangement links TRBV19 to TRBJ1-6; tentatively, D is TRBD1 (6 bases). Germline lookup yields CDR1 LNHDA and CDR2 SQIVND (reference sequence). Between the trimmed V and J ends, which lost 4 bases and 3 bases, there was a span of 16 bases. This CDR3 contains 17 residues. The CDR3 nucleotides read TGTGCCAGTAGTAGGACCCCCGGACAGAACTATAATTCACCCCTCCACTTT. Amino acid sequence: CASSRTPGQNYNSPLHF.

The gene calls are TRBV24-1 and TRBJ2-1; 12 bases match TRBD2. Germline-derived CDR1 and CDR2 are KGHDR and SFDVKD. V lost 3 bases, J lost 5 bases, and 7 bases stayed unmatched. This CDR3 has 17 amino acids. The CDR3 nucleotides are TGTGCCACCAGTGATCCAACTAGCGGGGGGTCCAACAATGAGCAGTTCTTC. Protein product: CATSDPTSGGSNNEQFF.

V is TRBV28 and J is TRBJ1-1; TRBD1 agrees at 7 bases. V lost 5 bases, J lost 2 bases, and 8 bases stayed unmatched. CDR1 is MDHEN and CDR2 is SYDVKM in the germline V gene. This CDR3 contains 15 residues. The DNA of the CDR3 is TGTGCCAGCAGTCCCTGGACAGGTTCAAACACTGAAGCTTTCTTT. Residues: CASSPWTGSNTEAFF.

This clone showed up just once. The gene calls are TRBV3-1 (or the pseudogene TRBV3-2) and TRBJ2-3; 7 nucleotides match TRBD2. The germline CDR1 and CDR2 sequences are LGHDT and YNNKEL (reference sequence). Trimming at V came to 5 bases and at J to 6 bases, leaving 8 bases not matched to a gene. The CDR3 consists of 14 residues. The CDR3 nucleotides are TGTGCCAGCAGCAACGGGGGGTTTAGCGATACGCAGTATTTT. Its translation is CASSNGGFSDTQYF.

This chain joins TRBV5-1 and TRBJ2-7, with 7 bases that match TRBD1. The germline V gene has CDR1 SGHRS and CDR2 YFSETQ. CDR3 length equals 15 residues. V was pared by 3 bases and J by 6 bases, with 12 bases of the junction left unmatched. Here the CDR3 reads CASSWTGTAGAEQYF. CDR3 bases: TGCGCCAGCAGCTGGACCGGGACAGCAGGCGCCGAGCAGTACTTC.